What follows are 30 T cell receptor beta chains derived from one specimen sequenced in a study of cytomegalovirus exposure and HLA in healthy donors. PCR employed 60 Vbeta and 13 Jbeta primers. Only in-frame clones appear in the TCRdb table, and some are missing; sequencing was by immunoSEQ multiplex PCR. The sample records 210,000 or so clones, less than 85% being singletons. What was sequenced was PBMCs. The receptors were gathered from a girl aged 2-10 years in good health and CMV-seronegative.

V usage is TRBV4-2 and J usage is TRBJ2-7; TRBD1 might be the D (6 bases). The V and J ends lost 6 bases and 0 bases respectively, with 12 bases between them. Germline loops: CDR1 LGHNA, CDR2 YNFKEQ. The CDR3 extends over 14 amino acids. CDR3 loop: CASSQQGRSYEQYF. DNA for the CDR3: TGTGCCAGCAGTCAGCAGGGGCGCTCCTACGAGCAGTACTTC.

V usage is TRBV18 and J usage is TRBJ1-1, with 7 positions matching TRBD1. The CDR3 spans 14 residues. Germline CDR1 is KGHSH and CDR2 is LQKENI. V shed 6 bases, J shed 1 base, and the junction held 5 bases outside the gene matches. Here the CDR3 reads CASSPGQSNTEAFF. Here the CDR3 DNA reads TGTGCCAGCTCCCCGGGACAGTCGAACACTGAAGCTTTCTTT.

The chain is built from TRBV29-1 and TRBJ2-1; 8 positions agree with TRBD1. CDR1 is SQVTM, CDR2 ANQGSEA, per germline. The CDR3 totals 17 residues. V dropped 3 bases and J dropped 9; count of bases not matched to a gene: 19. The chain's CDR3 is CSVELLGTGEGIGEQFF. The DNA of the CDR3 is TGCAGCGTTGAGCTCCTGGGGACAGGAGAAGGGATCGGTGAGCAGTTCTTC.

The J gene is TRBJ1-4, the V gene TRBV5-1, with D hard to call. This CDR3 has 16 amino acids. The germline V and J ends were trimmed by 0 bases and 2 bases, with 11 bases remaining between them. Germline V gives CDR1 SGHRS, CDR2 YFSETQ. CDR3 sequence: CASSLAQNPTNEKLFF. CDR3 DNA: TGCGCCAGCAGCTTGGCCCAGAACCCTACTAATGAAAAACTGTTTTTT.

The V gene is TRBV27, the J gene TRBJ2-3; TRBD2 matches 8 bases. CDR3 length: 15 amino acids. Germline trimming cut 8 bases from V and 8 bases from J; bases unmatched to any gene: 15. Germline V gene sequence: CDR1 MNHEY, CDR2 SMNVEV (reference sequence). In DNA, the CDR3 is TGTGCCAGCGCTTTCGGGCGGGGGGATTACGGTACGCAGTATTTT. Translation gives CASAFGRGDYGTQYF.

The rearrangement joins TRBV29-1 to TRBJ1-4; the D gene is possibly TRBD1 (5 bases). The V end was cut by 4 bases, the J end by 4 bases, with 10 bases between. From germline, CDR1 is SQVTM and CDR2 ANQGSEA. The CDR3 has 13 amino acids. CDR3 nucleotides: TGCAGCGTTGTTACAGGCGGTAATGAAAAACTGTTTTTT. This gives the protein CSVVTGGNEKLFF.

The chain is built from TRBV7-9 and TRBJ2-2; D remains unclear. The CDR3 runs to 14 residues. Germline V gene sequence: CDR1 SEHNR, CDR2 FQNEAQ (reference sequence). Trimming removed 2 bases from V and 2 bases from J, with 6 bases in between. In nucleotides, the CDR3 is TGTGCCAGCAGCTTATCAGATAACACCGGGGAGCTGTTTTTT. It yields the protein CASSLSDNTGELFF.

The chain uses TRBV25-1 and TRBJ1-2; TRBD1 is a possible D gene (5 bases). Trimming took 6 bases from V and 5 from J, leaving 19 bases between them. Germline values: CDR1 MGHDK, CDR2 SYGVNS. The CDR3 consists of 15 residues. CDR3 DNA: TGTGCCAGCAGCGAAGGGGTCAGGGAGGAATATGGCTACACCTTC. This translates into CASSEGVREEYGYTF.

This clone was observed a single time. The rearrangement joins TRBV10-1 to TRBJ2-7, with D possibly being TRBD2 (5 bases). CDR1 is WNHNN and CDR2 is SYGVQD in the germline V gene (reference sequence). Trimming removed 4 bases from V and 6 bases from J, with 10 bases in between. The CDR3 runs to 12 residues. The CDR3, as DNA: TGCGCCAGCAGTGTACCAGGAGGCGAGCAGTACTTC. It translates to CASSVPGGEQYF.

The rearrangement links TRBV27 to TRBJ2-1; D may be TRBD2 (7 bases). Between the trimmed V and J ends, which lost 7 bases and 7 bases, there was a span of 26 bases. The CDR3 runs to 17 residues. Germline CDR1 reads MNHEY; CDR2 reads SMNVEV (reference sequence). The CDR3 sequence is CASIQTRGGALGNEQFF. CDR3 DNA: TGTGCCAGCATTCAAACGAGGGGGGGGGCGCTTGGTAATGAGCAGTTCTTC.

The table lists this clone with a few counts. The chain uses TRBV5-1 and TRBJ2-5; 11 bases agree with TRBD2. This CDR3 has 15 residues. The V segment lost 4 bases and the J segment 3 bases; nucleotides outside the gene matches: 5. Germline V gene sequence: CDR1 SGHRS, CDR2 YFSETQ. The CDR3 sequence: CASSQVGLAEETQYF. CDR3 bases: TGCGCCAGCAGCCAAGTGGGACTAGCGGAAGAGACCCAGTACTTC.

V is TRBV4-1 and J is TRBJ2-7; TRBD2 is a possible D gene (5 bases). V lost 4 bases to trimming and J lost 2 bases, with 15 bases between them. This CDR3 region has 15 residues. Germline CDR1 is MGHRA and CDR2 is YSYEKL. CDR3 DNA: TGCGCCAGCAGCCCCGCGGGCGGGCGCACCTACGAGCAGTACTTC. Its translation: CASSPAGGRTYEQYF.

J is TRBJ2-2 and V is TRBV14; D remains unclear. Trimming took 4 bases from V and 5 from J, leaving 11 bases between them. CDR3 length: 14 amino acids. The germline V gene encodes CDR1 SGHDN and CDR2 FVKESK. CDR3 amino acids: CASSPRLFTGELFF. In nucleotides, the CDR3 is TGTGCCAGCAGCCCGCGACTCTTTACCGGGGAGCTGTTTTTT.

The chain recombines TRBV14 with TRBJ2-1, with D possibly TRBD2 on 7 matching bases. Looked up from germline, CDR1 is SGHDN and CDR2 is FVKESK. The CDR3 runs to 17 residues. V was clipped by 4 bases and J by 0 bases, with 16 bases between them. CDR3 sequence reads: CASSLIGGANSYNEQFF. CDR3 in DNA: TGTGCCAGCAGCCTCATAGGGGGGGCGAACTCCTACAATGAGCAGTTCTTC.

The CDR3 reads CASSTGTSGGTDTQYF. CDR3 nucleotide sequence: TGTGCCAGCAGTACCGGGACTAGCGGGGGGACAGATACGCAGTATTTT. This chain uses TRBV2 with TRBJ2-3; TRBD2 aligns across 15 bases. Germline loops: CDR1 SNHLY, CDR2 FYNNEI. This CDR3 region has 16 residues. Trimming took 5 bases from V and 3 from J; bases not matched to a gene: 3.

The V call is TRBV4-1, the J call TRBJ1-4; the D is unclear. CDR1 and CDR2 (germline): MGHRA, YSYEKL. V lost 1 base and J lost 1, with 4 bases in between. The CDR3 has 14 amino acids. CDR3 in DNA: TGCGCCAGCAGCCAAGTCAGAACTAATGAAAAACTGTTTTTT. The encoded protein is CASSQVRTNEKLFF.

V gene TRBV19 combines with J gene TRBJ2-1; TRBD2 matches 10 bases. Germline values: CDR1 LNHDA, CDR2 SQIVND (reference sequence). The CDR3 is made up of 18 amino acids. Trimming removed 1 base from V and 5 bases from J; junction bases left unmatched: 11. CDR3 coding DNA: TGTGCCAGTAGTATAGTTGTTAGCGGGAGGCCGATAGACAATGAGCAGTTCTTC. This encodes CASSIVVSGRPIDNEQFF.

The J gene is TRBJ2-3, the V gene TRBV9, with 7 positions matching TRBD2. The J segment lost 1 base and the V segment lost 0 bases, leaving 14 bases of the junction unmatched. The germline V gene encodes CDR1 SGDLS and CDR2 YYNGEE. The CDR3 sequence is 19 residues long. In DNA, the CDR3 is TGTGCCAGCAGCGTAGAGGGCGGGGGTCCAACCTCTCGCACAGATACGCAGTATTTT. This translates into CASSVEGGGPTSRTDTQYF.

This chain uses TRBV10-2 with TRBJ2-3; TRBD1 matches at 7 bases. CDR3 length: 15 residues. The germline V gene has CDR1 WSHSY and CDR2 SAAADI. With V trimmed by 2 bases and J by 6 bases, 8 bases remained unmatched. The CDR3 sequence is CASSELEGAIDTQYF. In DNA, the CDR3 is TGCGCCAGCAGTGAGCTTGAGGGGGCTATCGATACGCAGTATTTT.

The V call is TRBV29-1, the J call TRBJ2-3; the match to TRBD1 covers 8 bases. The CDR3 contains 15 residues. V trimming: 4 bases; J trimming: 4 bases; junction bases outside the gene matches: 10. Germline values: CDR1 SQVTM, CDR2 ANQGSEA. This chain's CDR3 is CSVARSDRAPDTQYF. In DNA form, the CDR3 reads TGCAGCGTTGCCCGGTCGGACAGGGCTCCAGATACGCAGTATTTT.

The chain is built from TRBV30 and TRBJ1-3, with D unclear. With 1 base removed from V and 0 bases from J, the gap between germline ends came to 10 bases. This CDR3 has 15 residues. Germline CDR1 reads GTSNPN; CDR2 reads SVGIG (reference sequence). The CDR3 nucleotides read TGTGCCTGGAGTGCACAGTTGAGCTCTGGAAACACCATATATTTT. As protein: CAWSAQLSSGNTIYF.

The rearrangement links TRBV7-9 to TRBJ1-4; 8 bases map to TRBD1. Unmatched junction bases numbered 7, after V lost 0 bases and J lost 1 base. Germline assignment: CDR1 SEHNR and CDR2 FQNEAQ (reference sequence). The CDR3 runs to 18 residues. CDR3: CASSLAATGGGTNEKLFF. In nucleotides, the CDR3 is TGTGCCAGCAGCTTAGCAGCAACAGGGGGTGGAACTAATGAAAAACTGTTTTTT.

The chain uses TRBV7-7 and TRBJ2-3; the D gene is possibly TRBD1 (6 bases). This CDR3 contains 15 residues. V was trimmed by 1 base and J by 2 bases, leaving 10 bases between them. CDR1 and CDR2 from the germline V gene are SSHAT and FNYEAQ (reference sequence). The CDR3 DNA reads as TGTGCCAGCAGCTTAGGGACAGTAAACACAGATACGCAGTATTTT. As protein: CASSLGTVNTDTQYF.

The V call is TRBV11-2, the J call TRBJ2-1; 8 nucleotides line up with TRBD2. V trimming: 4 bases; J trimming: 4 bases; junction bases outside the gene matches: 12. The length of the CDR3 is 17 residues. Germline V gives CDR1 SGHAT, CDR2 FQNNGV. The CDR3 is CASSSPSTSGGYNEQFF. Written as DNA, the CDR3 is TGTGCCAGCAGCTCCCCCTCAACCAGCGGGGGATACAATGAGCAGTTCTTC.

Note on this clone: Compared with germline, one end of the junction differs, possibly owing to a read error. V is TRBV20-1 and J is TRBJ1-2; D unclear. The length of the CDR3 is 10 residues. CDR1 is DFQATT and CDR2 is SNEGSKA in the germline V gene (reference sequence). CDR3 bases: TGCAGTGCTGACTCCTATGGCTACATCTTC. It specifies CSADSYGYIF.

The chain carries TRBV29-1 and TRBJ2-1, with a tentative D call TRBD1 (6 bases). CDR3 length: 13 residues. Germline V CDR1 and CDR2: SQVTM, ANQGSEA. Trimming left V 0 bases short and J 8 bases short, with 11 bases between. The CDR3: CSVEDPDSYEQFF. DNA for the CDR3: TGCAGCGTTGAAGACCCGGACAGCTATGAGCAGTTCTTC.

The chain uses TRBV29-1 and TRBJ2-3; no reliable D call. There are 10 residues in the CDR3. Germline V gene sequence: CDR1 SQVTM, CDR2 ANQGSEA. With 1 base removed from V and 7 bases from J, the gap between germline ends came to 3 bases. The CDR3 nucleotides are TGCAGCGTTGAAGCGTATACGCAGTATTTT. Protein: CSVEAYTQYF.

This sequence joins TRBV9 and TRBJ1-5; D ambiguous. Germline V gene sequence: CDR1 SGDLS, CDR2 YYNGEE. CDR3 length: 14 amino acids. V gave up 0 bases and J gave up 4 bases, with 8 bases separating them. CDR3 in DNA: TGTGCCAGCAGCGTAGATGCGGGTAATCAGCCCCAGCATTTT. This translates into CASSVDAGNQPQHF.

V and J are TRBV27 and TRBJ1-1, with 7 positions matching TRBD1. V lost 2 bases to trimming and J lost 5 bases; unmatched junction nucleotides: 5. Looked up from germline, CDR1 is MNHEY and CDR2 is SMNVEV (reference sequence). The CDR3 totals 14 residues. In DNA, the CDR3 is TGTGCCAGCAGTTTACATGCAGGGGGAACTGAAGCTTTCTTT. Protein: CASSLHAGGTEAFF.

The chain couples TRBV27 to TRBJ2-1; D unresolved. V lost 1 base, J lost 8 bases, and 6 bases lay in between. There are 12 residues in the CDR3. Germline loops: CDR1 MNHEY, CDR2 SMNVEV (reference sequence). Here the CDR3 reads CASSLFPHEQFF. DNA for the CDR3: TGTGCCAGCAGTTTATTTCCTCATGAGCAGTTCTTC.